This T cell receptor beta chain was captured by sequencing in a study of technical replicates of blood from several donors. Profiled with immunoSEQ multiplex PCR; TCRdb holds only in-frame clones, not every one. This sample has approximately 76,000 clones; approximately 86% occur once, and the top ten carry 4.8%. V lost 5 bases and J lost 5, with 13 bases in between. This CDR3 spans 13 amino acids. The germline V gene has CDR1 SGHRS and CDR2 YFSETQ. This chain links TRBV5-1 with TRBJ2-5; tentatively, D is TRBD1 (5 bases). This receptor was taken from a human donor in good health. Some clones in this sample may be carry-over from other donors' samples. Sequenced material: PBMCs. For the CDR3, the DNA is TGCGCCAGCAGGCCGGACATTTGGGAGACCCAGTACTTC. Its protein is CASRPDIWETQYF.